The present T cell receptor beta chain was sequenced within a study of T cells in Graves' hyperthyroidism and ophthalmopathy (dated by TCRdb to the late 2010s). In the study overall: TCR V-J signatures able to tell the groups apart were searched for in a discovery cohort of 95 or so patients, of whom under 45 had Graves' ophthalmopathy and about 60 had stable Graves' hyperthyroidism. In about 6 Graves' hyperthyroidism patients, the study also compared T-cell repertoires from thyroid tissue with T-cell repertoires from blood. Once sampling was done, hyperthyroidism patients were given methimazole at a starting dose of 30 mg daily, whereas ophthalmopathy patients were given high-dose intravenous methylprednisolone. According to the paper, TCR Vbeta CDR3 sequencing was carried out on over 130 peripheral blood samples, which came from under 50 ophthalmopathy, fewer than 80 hyperthyroidism and approximately 17 progressor patients. For training and testing, the 80 to 100 patients in the discovery cohort were randomly divided in a 7:3 ratio. Prospective prediction of ophthalmopathy was tested in an independent validation cohort of 18 to 20 hyperthyroidism patients and 17 patients who later progressed to ophthalmopathy.

Ten or more counts support this clonotype. No cognate antigen has been identified for it. The input lacks base qualities; no much larger clone sits a single base away. The TCR beta CDR3 regions were amplified from the RNA transcripts. The TCR CDR3 was subjected to a first round of RT-PCR using the HTBI primer set and the Qiagen OneStep RT-PCR kit. The libraries were constructed in a second round of multiplex PCR and then size-selected and purified. Sequencing of the libraries was done on an Illumina HiSeq2000 using paired-end 100 bp reads. The original methods were these. SOAPnuke was used to process the raw data, removing reads that contained adapters or uncalled bases, had a mean Phred below 15, or lacked an exact match to the constant primer or identifier. High-quality paired reads were merged with COPE v1.2.5, and unique nucleotide sequences were defined as clonotypes. MiTCR v1.1 was used to align the clonotypes against IMGT TRBV, TRBD and TRBJ reference segments. The analysis was restricted to V-J combinations with a frequency above 0.0001, which together covered over 99% of the repertoires. The TCS score was defined as F50 (clonal expansion) divided by E x V (chaos), with BLOSUM62-based TCRdist calculated between CDR3 peptides within each V-J. Welch's t-statistics and random forest reduced just over 500 V-J features to 13, which were used in a naive Bayes classifier (R e1071). Thyroid-blood repertoire similarity was quantified with the Morisita-Horn index. The raw public data were reprocessed by TCRdb itself: fastp quality trimming at Q25, MiXCR clonotype calling, in-frame beta chains only. Merged by CDR3 protein, the rows form single entries marked with the most common genes and DNA. The V and J calls were determined by TCRdb, not by the authors. This sample comprises a few hundred thousand distinct CDR3 sequences, around 45% of them detected only once. The top ten hold roughly 19% of the sample.

CDR1 and CDR2, per the germline V gene, are SGHRS and YFSETQ. The junction shows trimming of 0 bases on V and 5 bases on J, and the gene matches do not reach 5 bases of it. Reading from cysteine to phenylalanine, the CDR3 counts 16 amino acids. Kept here is only the CDR3 DNA, which spans 48 bases and is read in frame from base 1. Patients with uncontrolled infections, other autoimmune diseases, pregnancy or lactation were excluded. Diagnoses were based on clinical symptoms, serum thyroxine and TRAb, thyroid ultrasound and orbital computed tomography. Total RNA was extracted using Trizol reagent, and RNA quality was assessed on an Agilent 2100 Bioanalyzer. What the work shows at the level of the full study, not this receptor alone: In validation, the model predicted progression to ophthalmopathy a median of about 5.9 months before onset, with over 60% sensitivity and 72.22% specificity. Most expanded thyroid clonotypes (frequency above 0.001) were also detected in blood, suggesting blood repertoires may reflect thyroid immune responses. A model built on a 13 V-J signature distinguished ophthalmopathy from stable hyperthyroidism, reaching around 87% sensitivity and about 81% specificity in cross-validation and 80%/75% in testing. No statistical method was used to fix the sample size in advance, and group allocation was not hidden from the investigators.

The chain is made from TRBV5-1 and TRBJ2-2; 9 central nucleotides agree with TRBD2. The material sequenced was peripheral blood or thyroid tissue (not recorded which). The source of this sequence is an adult woman with Graves' disease, either hyperthyroidism or ophthalmopathy (not recorded which). Here is the DNA: TGCGCCAGCAGCTTGGGGCTAGCGGGAAGTACCGGGGAGCTGTTTTTT. Its protein is CASSLGLAGSTGELFF.